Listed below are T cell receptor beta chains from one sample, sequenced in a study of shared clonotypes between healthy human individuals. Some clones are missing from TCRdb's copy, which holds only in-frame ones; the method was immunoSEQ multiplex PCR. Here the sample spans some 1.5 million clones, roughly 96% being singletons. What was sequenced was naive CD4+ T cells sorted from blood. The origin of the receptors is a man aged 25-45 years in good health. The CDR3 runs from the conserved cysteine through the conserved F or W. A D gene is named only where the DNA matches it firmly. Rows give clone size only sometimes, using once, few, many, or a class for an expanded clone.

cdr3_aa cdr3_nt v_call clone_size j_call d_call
CASSDAGGSQETQYF TGTGCCAGCAGCGACGCGGGAGGGAGCCAAGAGACCCAGTACTTC TRBV9 - TRBJ2-5 TRBD2
CASSSGTLAAYEQYF TGCGCCAGCAGCTCCGGGACACTCGCCGCCTACGAGCAGTACTTC TRBV5-1 - TRBJ2-7 -
CASSGFNEQYF TGTGCCAGCAGTGGATTTAACGAGCAGTACTTC TRBV6-1 - TRBJ2-7 -
CASSLGTGGNEQFF TGTGCCAGCAGCCTAGGGACAGGGGGTAATGAGCAGTTCTTC TRBV5-4 - TRBJ2-1 TRBD1
CASRTANEQFF TGCGCCAGCCGGACAGCTAATGAGCAGTTCTTC TRBV5-1 - TRBJ2-1 -
CASSRTSGQYQETQYF TGTGCCAGCTCACGAACTAGCGGGCAGTACCAAGAGACCCAGTACTTC TRBV18 - TRBJ2-5 TRBD2
CASTLNWGDTQYF TGTGCCAGCACCCTGAACTGGGGAGATACGCAGTATTTT TRBV6-1 - TRBJ2-3 -
CASSFRAGNQPQHF TGTGCCAGCAGCTTTCGAGCAGGGAACCAGCCCCAGCATTTT TRBV27 - TRBJ1-5 -
CASAKDRSNYGYTF TGTGCCAGCGCCAAGGACAGATCTAACTATGGCTACACCTTC TRBV5-4 - TRBJ1-2 -
CASSLALDRVTGYEQYF TGCGCCAGCAGCTTGGCCCTAGACAGGGTGACGGGCTACGAGCAGTACTTC TRBV5-1 - TRBJ2-7 TRBD1
CATSRVGGADTQYF TGTGCCACCAGCAGAGTCGGAGGAGCAGATACGCAGTATTTT TRBV15 - TRBJ2-3 -
CASSFPGQGLGEQYF TGTGCCAGCAGTTTTCCTGGACAGGGGTTGGGGGAGCAGTACTTC TRBV28 once TRBJ2-7 TRBD1
CASSRRRGSGINQPQHF TGTGCCAGTAGTCGAAGGAGGGGAAGTGGGATCAATCAGCCCCAGCATTTT TRBV19 - TRBJ1-5 -
CASSLSGRLSNTEAFF TGTGCCAGCAGTTTATCGGGGAGGCTCTCGAACACTGAAGCTTTCTTT TRBV27 once TRBJ1-1 -
CASSTLQGSYEQYF TGCGCCAGCAGCACCCTACAGGGTTCCTACGAGCAGTACTTC TRBV5-1 - TRBJ2-7 -
CAIREGGYTGELFF TGTGCCATCAGAGAAGGGGGGTACACCGGGGAGCTGTTTTTT TRBV10-3 - TRBJ2-2 -
CASSLVAGYEQYF TGCGCCAGCAGCTTGGTTGCGGGTTACGAGCAGTACTTC TRBV5-1 - TRBJ2-7 -
CASRQGLSYTQYF TGTGCCAGCAGACAGGGGCTGTCCTATACGCAGTATTTT TRBV6-1 - TRBJ2-3 TRBD1
CASSKKREYNTDTQYF TGTGCCAGCAGCAAGAAGCGGGAGTACAATACAGATACGCAGTATTTT TRBV5-4 - TRBJ2-3 TRBD2
CASSSELIKETQYF TGTGCCAGCAGCTCCGAACTCATCAAGGAGACCCAGTACTTC TRBV5-4 - TRBJ2-5 -
CAWSPYNEQFF TGTGCCTGGAGCCCGTACAATGAGCAGTTCTTC TRBV30 - TRBJ2-1 -
CASSPPSLGGETQYF TGTGCCAGCTCACCACCGTCCCTAGGGGGAGAGACCCAGTACTTC TRBV18 - TRBJ2-5 -
CASSQEPRLAGAEQYF TGCGCCAGCAGCCAAGAACCCAGACTAGCGGGAGCCGAGCAGTACTTC TRBV4-1 - TRBJ2-7 TRBD2
CASSILWNTEAFF TGTGCCAGTAGTATATTGTGGAACACTGAAGCTTTCTTT TRBV19 - TRBJ1-1 -
CASSQVPPYQETQYF TGCGCCAGCAGCCAAGTGCCCCCTTACCAAGAGACCCAGTACTTC TRBV4-3 - TRBJ2-5 -
CASSLGTALYNEQFF TGTGCCAGCAGTTTAGGTACAGCCCTGTACAATGAGCAGTTCTTC TRBV28 - TRBJ2-1 -
CASSLVAQGISPGELFF TGTGCCAGCAGCTTGGTGGCACAGGGCATATCTCCCGGGGAGCTGTTTTTT TRBV5-5 - TRBJ2-2 -
CASSFRRGGSSYEQYF TGCGCCAGCAGCTTTCGGCGGGGCGGCAGCTCCTACGAGCAGTACTTC TRBV5-1 - TRBJ2-7 -
CASSRRGGLTLVNTEAFF TGTGCCAGCAGCCGGCGGGGGGGACTAACCCTAGTGAACACTGAAGCTTTCTTT TRBV7-9 - TRBJ1-1 -
CASRLASGGESNEQFF TGTGCAAGTCGCTTAGCTTCAGGGGGCGAGAGCAATGAGCAGTTCTTC TRBV12-2 - TRBJ2-1 -
CASSFGQGKGYTF TGTGCCAGCAGCTTCGGACAGGGAAAGGGCTACACCTTC TRBV7-9 - TRBJ1-2 TRBD1
CASSSAGVGEQFF TGCGCCAGCAGCTCGGCGGGAGTTGGTGAGCAGTTCTTC TRBV5-1 - TRBJ2-1 TRBD2
CASSIQTTSGKINEQFF TGTGCCAGCAGCATCCAGACTACTAGCGGGAAGATCAATGAGCAGTTCTTC TRBV7-2 - TRBJ2-1 TRBD2
CASSLTTGSQETQYF TGCGCCAGCAGCTTGACGACCGGAAGTCAAGAGACCCAGTACTTC TRBV5-1 - TRBJ2-5 -
CASSNRPAYDNEQFF TGTGCCAGCTCTAATCGGCCCGCGTATGACAATGAGCAGTTCTTC TRBV18 once TRBJ2-1 -
CASSKGGETQYF TGTGCCAGCAGTAAGGGGGGGGAAACGCAGTATTTT TRBV2 - TRBJ2-3 -
CASSDPTGAQSTDTQYF TGCGCCAGCAGTGACCCGACAGGGGCCCAATCCACAGATACGCAGTATTTT TRBV10-1 - TRBJ2-3 TRBD1
CAINPDRGYEQYF TGTGCCATCAACCCGGACAGGGGTTACGAGCAGTACTTC TRBV10-3 - TRBJ2-7 TRBD1
CASSLPRVPGANVLTF TGCGCCAGCAGCTTGCCCCGGGTCCCTGGGGCCAACGTCCTGACTTTC TRBV5-1 - TRBJ2-6 -
CASSLATAEKLFF TGTGCCAGCAGCTTAGCAACGGCGGAAAAACTGTTTTTT TRBV7-9 - TRBJ1-4 -
CASSASQGPQTQYF TGCGCCAGCAGCGCCTCACAGGGGCCACAGACCCAGTACTTC TRBV5-1 - TRBJ2-5 TRBD1
CASSTSGPYYNEQFF TGTGCCAGCAGTACTAGCGGACCTTACTACAATGAGCAGTTCTTC TRBV27 - TRBJ2-1 TRBD2
CASSVAGGRTDTQYF TGTGCCAGCAGCGTAGCGGGCGGACGCACAGATACGCAGTATTTT TRBV9 - TRBJ2-3 -
CASSPAGGTYNEQFF TGCGCCAGCAGCCCAGCTGGGGGAACCTACAATGAGCAGTTCTTC TRBV5-1 - TRBJ2-1 -
CASSIRGSRITGELFF TGCGCCAGCAGCATAAGAGGGTCCCGAATCACCGGGGAGCTGTTTTTT TRBV5-1 - TRBJ2-2 -
CASSRTGLVYEQYF TGTGCCAGCAGCCGAACGGGGTTGGTCTACGAGCAGTACTTC TRBV14 - TRBJ2-7 -
CASSLGAKALQETQYF TGTGCCAGCAGTTTAGGAGCCAAAGCGCTTCAAGAGACCCAGTACTTC TRBV28 - TRBJ2-5 -
CASSYSRTSGSHTQYF TGTGCCAGCAGTTACTCCCGGACTAGCGGGAGTCACACGCAGTATTTT TRBV6-6 - TRBJ2-3 TRBD2
CASSFAGANYEQYF TGTGCCAGCAGCTTTGCAGGGGCCAACTACGAGCAGTACTTC TRBV5-4 - TRBJ2-7 -
CASSFGSVLNTEAFF TGTGCCAGCAGTTTTGGAAGCGTTTTGAACACTGAAGCTTTCTTT TRBV28 - TRBJ1-1 -
CASKGLAGSGQETQYF TGCGCCAGCAAGGGGCTAGCGGGATCGGGCCAAGAGACCCAGTACTTC TRBV5-1 - TRBJ2-5 TRBD2